This TCR beta chain derives from a study of cytomegalovirus exposure and HLA in healthy donors. General study results and limits: The classifier reportedly diagnosed cytomegalovirus status with high sensitivity and specificity.

Healthy bone marrow donors made up the donors. This PCR relied on a set of 60 Vbeta primers and 13 Jbeta primers. Per the authors' pipeline: Counted up in a later analysis, unique TCR beta chains came to 60 million to 95 million, with roughly 11 million shared. Profiling relied on immunoSEQ multiplex PCR, and the TCRdb table lists in-frame clones only, not all of them. V, J and clone size derive from that table, while D and trimming were established from the DNA sequence. Of roughly 240,000 clones listed, about three quarters were seen once; the top ten hold 0.45% to 0.5%. CDR1 is MGHDK, CDR2 SYGVNS, per germline. This CDR3 region has 14 residues. This clone was detected only once. Its antigen is as yet unknown. A read error may account for a junction end that differs from germline.

The clonotype comes from a boy aged 10-17 years in good health and CMV-seronegative. Sequencing used PBMCs. The chain couples TRBV25-1 to TRBJ2-3, with D tentatively TRBD2 (5 bases). The CDR3 bases are TGTGCCAGCGGTGAAAGGAGAGGGACAGATACGCAGTATTTT. Amino acid sequence: CASGERRGTDTQYF.